This TCR beta chain is drawn from a study of blood T cell repertoires in COVID-19. Study background: COVID-19 samples from acute and convalescent phases originated in the United States, Italy and Spain. PBMCs, B-cell-depleted T cells, or T cells provided the cDNA or gDNA that made up the material.

Per the study methods: Amplification with reference gene primers provided the estimates of nucleated cell counts. Measured with immunoSEQ multiplex PCR; TCRdb has only the in-frame clones, and not every one. The V and J calls and clone size were taken over from that table, and D and trimming were inferred from the DNA. The table lists 120,000 or so clones, around three quarters of them singletons. The sample holds a few counts of this clone. CDR3 size: 15 residues. Trimming took 3 bases from V and 5 from J; bases not matched to a gene: 4. CDR1 and CDR2 (germline): SGDLS, YYNGEE. The sequence derives from a woman aged 70-85 years with acute or convalescent COVID-19. The chain carries TRBV9 and TRBJ2-1; 11 nucleotides agree with TRBD2. Sample: peripheral blood. CDR3 residues: CASSASGRLHNEQFF. CDR3 DNA: TGTGCCAGCAGCGCTAGCGGGAGGCTACACAATGAGCAGTTCTTC.